These T cell receptor beta chains were read from a single sample in a study of cytomegalovirus exposure and HLA in healthy donors. The protocol was immunoSEQ multiplex PCR, while the TCRdb copy is restricted to in-frame clones and leaves out a portion. The repertoire holds 120,000 or so clones, with around 74% as singletons. The sequenced material came from PBMCs. These receptors all come from a woman between 50 and 59 years old in good health and CMV-seropositive. CDR3s include the opening cysteine and the closing phenylalanine or tryptophan. D genes are given only for firm matches. Size tells how often a clone was seen (once, few, many) or the class of an expanded clone, and some rows leave it out.

- - TRBJ1-3 TRBV7-2 CASSPAGTGNTIYF TGTGCCAGCAGCCCGGCAGGGACTGGAAACACCATATATTTT
- TRBD1 TRBJ1-3 TRBV9 CASSGQGFPSGNTIYF TGTGCCAGCAGCGGACAGGGTTTTCCGTCCGGAAACACCATATATTTT
- TRBD1 TRBJ2-3 TRBV19 CASGKGQGTDTQYF TGTGCCAGTGGAAAGGGACAGGGCACAGATACGCAGTATTTT
- - TRBJ1-5 TRBV5-1 CASSLDGQPNQPQHF TGCGCCAGCAGCTTGGACGGACAGCCCAATCAGCCCCAGCATTTT
- TRBD1 TRBJ2-5 TRBV2 CASNRQGKETQYF TGTGCCAGCAACCGACAGGGGAAAGAGACCCAGTACTTC
- TRBD1 TRBJ1-1 TRBV4-2 CASSQEDRGRTEAFF TGTGCCAGCAGCCAAGAGGACAGGGGGCGCACTGAAGCTTTCTTT
- TRBD1 TRBJ2-7 TRBV11-2 CASSPTGTGFEQYF TGTGCCAGCAGCCCGACCGGGACAGGGTTCGAGCAGTACTTC
- - TRBJ1-6 TRBV7-8 CASSLGPPDSPLHF TGTGCCAGCAGCTTAGGCCCTCCGGATTCACCCCTCCACTTT
- - TRBJ2-3 TRBV30 CAWSRQRGTDTQYF TGTGCCTGGAGTCGTCAAAGGGGGACAGATACGCAGTATTTT
- TRBD1 TRBJ1-1 TRBV30 CAWIDRGDTEAFF TGTGCCTGGATAGACAGGGGGGACACTGAAGCTTTCTTT
- TRBD1 TRBJ2-2 TRBV4-3 CASSQGDRGEAGELFF TGCGCCAGCAGCCAAGGGGACAGGGGAGAGGCCGGGGAGCTGTTTTTT
- - TRBJ2-5 TRBV7-9 CASSFKPETQYF TGTGCCAGCAGCTTTAAGCCGGAGACCCAGTACTTC
- - TRBJ2-5 TRBV6-1 CASSAPNGETQYF TGTGCCAGCAGCGCCCCTAACGGGGAGACCCAGTACTTC
- TRBD1 TRBJ1-5 TRBV12-5 CASGFRTGGQPQHF TGTGCTAGTGGTTTTAGGACAGGGGGACAGCCCCAGCATTTT
few TRBD1 TRBJ2-7 TRBV5-1 CASSAGQGYEQYF TGCGCCAGCAGCGCAGGACAGGGATACGAGCAGTACTTC
- TRBD2 TRBJ2-7 TRBV10-3 CASGGGPEEQYF TGTGCCTCCGGGGGGGGCCCAGAAGAGCAGTACTTC
many - TRBJ1-1 TRBV14 CASSQAGGSNTEAFF TGTGCCAGCAGCCAAGCGGGGGGTTCGAACACTGAAGCTTTCTTT
few - TRBJ2-2 TRBV5-1 CASYLGDNTGELFF TGCGCCAGCTATTTAGGGGATAACACCGGGGAGCTGTTTTTT
- TRBD1 TRBJ1-2 TRBV5-1 CASSLGGQENYGYTF TGCGCCAGCAGCTTGGGGGGACAGGAGAACTATGGCTACACCTTC
- TRBD1 TRBJ1-5 TRBV2 CASSEDGTGVQPQHF TGTGCCAGCAGTGAAGACGGGACAGGGGTTCAGCCCCAGCATTTT
few - TRBJ1-5 TRBV7-9 CASSLGSSQPQHF TGTGCCAGCAGCTTAGGGAGTTCTCAGCCCCAGCATTTT